This T cell receptor beta chain comes out of a study of blood T cell repertoires in COVID-19. Study context: The analysed material was cDNA or gDNA that came from T cells, B-cell-depleted T cells, or PBMCs.

The data were produced by immunoSEQ multiplex PCR, yet TCRdb's version contains in-frame clones alone and is incomplete. Altogether around 200,000 clones are present, around 85% being singletons, with the ten largest covering approximately 6.2%. V lost 4 bases to trimming and J lost 1 base, with 13 bases between them. Germline CDR1 reads SNHLY; CDR2 reads FYNNEI. The CDR3 has 15 residues. Sequences were obtained from PBMCs or T cells enriched from blood (not recorded which). The sequence came from a man aged 40-55 years who had recovered from COVID-19. The V gene is TRBV2, the J gene TRBJ1-1; D ambiguous. CDR3 DNA: TGTGCCAGCAGTGGGGCAGTCCCCCCGAACACTGAAGCTTTCTTT. Its protein product is CASSGAVPPNTEAFF.